These 6 T cell receptor beta chains came from one sample sequenced in a study of cytomegalovirus exposure and HLA in healthy donors. A multiplex PCR was run with 60 Vbeta primers and 13 Jbeta primers. TCRdb's copy holds only in-frame clones and misses some; the assay was immunoSEQ multiplex PCR. The repertoire holds about 140,000 clones, with approximately 84% as singletons. Sequencing was performed on PBMCs. These receptors were collected from an older woman in good health and CMV-seropositive.

The chain employs TRBV6-6 and TRBJ2-7, with a possible D match to TRBD1 (6 bases). Between the trimmed V and J ends, which lost 6 bases and 2 bases, there was a span of 14 bases. Germline V gene lookup returns CDR1 MNHNY and CDR2 SVGAGI (reference sequence). This CDR3 spans 14 amino acids. The CDR3 DNA sequence: TGTGCCAGCAGGAGCGACAGGAGACCCTACGAGCAGTACTTC. As protein: CASRSDRRPYEQYF.

The chain couples TRBV27 to TRBJ2-5, with D hard to call. The J call is in doubt because the DNA end fits TRBJ2-7 better. This CDR3 is 12 amino acids long. Germline V gene sequence: CDR1 MNHEY, CDR2 SMNVEV (reference sequence). The DNA of the CDR3 is TGTGCCAGCAGTTCACTCCACTACGAGCAGTACTTC. Its translation is CASSSLHYEQYF.

In this sample, this clone turned up once. The chain links TRBV5-1 to TRBJ1-2, with D possibly being TRBD1 (5 bases). Germline V gives CDR1 SGHRS, CDR2 YFSETQ. The CDR3 extends over 15 amino acids. V was trimmed by 0 bases and J by 2 bases, leaving 11 bases between them. CDR3 DNA: TGCGCCAGCAGCTTGGATTCCCAGGGAAACTATGGCTACACCTTC. It is translated as CASSLDSQGNYGYTF.

This chain links TRBV7-8 with TRBJ1-1; D not certain. Germline loops: CDR1 SGHVS, CDR2 FQNEAQ. The V and J ends lost 2 bases and 0 bases respectively, with 7 bases between them. The CDR3 length is 14 residues. The CDR3 sequence is CASSLMAMNTEAFF. In DNA, the CDR3 is TGTGCCAGCAGCTTAATGGCCATGAACACTGAAGCTTTCTTT. The full variable domain, its missing parts supplied by reference TRBV7-8 and TRBJ1-1, is GAGVSQSPRYKVAKRGQDVALRCDPISGHVSLFWYQQALGQGPEFLTYFQNEAQLDKSGLPSDRFFAERPEGSVSTLKIQRTQQEDSAVYLCASSLMAMNTEAFFGQGTRLTVV.

This chain links TRBV19 with TRBJ2-1; D is unresolved. This CDR3 contains 13 residues. The V end lost 7 bases, the J end lost 4 bases, and 11 bases lay between the germline ends. Germline V gene sequence: CDR1 LNHDA, CDR2 SQIVND (reference sequence). The CDR3 loop reads CASTEDGYNEQFF. The CDR3 nucleotides read TGTGCCAGTACCGAAGACGGGTACAATGAGCAGTTCTTC.

The genes are TRBV6-5 and TRBJ1-4, with D tentatively TRBD1 (6 bases). The CDR3 contains 16 residues. Trimming shortened V by 0 bases and J by 8 bases, and 16 bases separated the two germline ends. CDR1 is MNHEY, CDR2 SVGAGI, per germline. This CDR3 is CASSYSGGRVWEKLFF. In DNA form, the CDR3 reads TGTGCCAGCAGTTACTCGGGGGGGCGGGTGTGGGAAAAACTGTTTTTT.